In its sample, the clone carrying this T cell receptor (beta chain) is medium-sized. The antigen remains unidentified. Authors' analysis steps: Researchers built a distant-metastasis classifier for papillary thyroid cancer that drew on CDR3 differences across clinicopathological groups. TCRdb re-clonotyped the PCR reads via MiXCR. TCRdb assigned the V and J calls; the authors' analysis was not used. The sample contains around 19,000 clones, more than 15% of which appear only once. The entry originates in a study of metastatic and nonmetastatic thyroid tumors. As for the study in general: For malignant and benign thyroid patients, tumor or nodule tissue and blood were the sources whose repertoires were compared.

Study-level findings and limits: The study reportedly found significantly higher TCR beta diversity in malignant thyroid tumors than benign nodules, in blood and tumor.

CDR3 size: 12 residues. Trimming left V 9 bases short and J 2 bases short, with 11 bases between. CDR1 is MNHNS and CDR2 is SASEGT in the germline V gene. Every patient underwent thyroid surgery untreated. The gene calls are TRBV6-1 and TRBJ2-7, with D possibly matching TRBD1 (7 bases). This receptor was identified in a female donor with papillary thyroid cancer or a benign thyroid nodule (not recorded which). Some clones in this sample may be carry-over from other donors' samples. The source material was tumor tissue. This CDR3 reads CASIRGAYEQYF. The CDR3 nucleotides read TGTGCCAGTATCAGGGGGGCCTACGAGCAGTACTTC.